The entry below gives a single T cell receptor (beta chain) sequence along with its context. The antigen is undetermined. This record belongs to a study of OX40 agonist ivuxolimab in advanced cancers. About the study: Prior anti-PD-1, anti-PD-L1 or anti-CTLA-4 therapy was allowed; 35% to 40% had some. Study-wide results and caveats: Average numbers of expanded clones were greater in CD8+ T cells than in CD4+.

The assay was immunoSEQ multiplex PCR, and TCRdb's table has in-frame clones only and misses some. This sample carries around 140,000 clones, just over 90% of them seen once, and the ten largest clones take about 0.93%. The junction had 7 bases not matched to a gene; V was cut back by 7 bases and J by 3 bases. Germline CDR1 LNHDA, CDR2 SQIVND (reference sequence). This CDR3 contains 14 residues. The source of this sequence is an adult with an advanced solid tumor such as melanoma, head and neck, liver or kidney cancer. The chain employs TRBV19 and TRBJ2-7; 9 bases fit TRBD2. This specimen was CD4+ or CD8+ T cells sorted from blood, taken in a trial of the OX40 agonist ivuxolimab. CDR3 protein: CASNRRTSDYEQYF. CDR3 nucleotide sequence: TGTGCCAGTAACAGGAGGACTAGCGACTACGAGCAGTACTTC.